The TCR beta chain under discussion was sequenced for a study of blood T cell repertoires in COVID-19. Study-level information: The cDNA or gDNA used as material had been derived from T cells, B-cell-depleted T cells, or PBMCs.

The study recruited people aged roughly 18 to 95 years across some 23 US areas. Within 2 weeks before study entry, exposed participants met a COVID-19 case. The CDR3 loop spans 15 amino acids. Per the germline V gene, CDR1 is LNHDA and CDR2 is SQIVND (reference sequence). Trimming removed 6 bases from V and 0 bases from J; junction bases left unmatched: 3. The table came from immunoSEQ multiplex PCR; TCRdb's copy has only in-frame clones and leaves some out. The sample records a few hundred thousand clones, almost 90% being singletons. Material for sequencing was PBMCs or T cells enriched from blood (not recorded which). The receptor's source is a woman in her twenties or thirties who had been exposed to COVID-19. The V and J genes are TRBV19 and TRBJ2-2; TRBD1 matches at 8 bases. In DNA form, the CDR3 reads TGTGCCAGTAGGGCGACAGGGGCGAACACCGGGGAGCTGTTTTTT. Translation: CASRATGANTGELFF.